The clone carrying this TCR beta chain occurred many times. What it binds is unknown. These data are taken from a study of T cells in Graves' hyperthyroidism and ophthalmopathy. Patients counted as stable if ophthalmopathy did not develop within 18 months. Study-level points and caveats: Separating ophthalmopathy from stable hyperthyroidism was achieved by a 13 V-J model. Blood also contained most expanded thyroid clonotypes above 0.001.

Germline trimming cut 1 base from V and 10 bases from J; bases unmatched to any gene: 12. Germline lookup yields CDR1 SGHTA and CDR2 FQGNSA. This CDR3 comprises 15 residues. The TCR beta CDR3 regions underwent amplification using RNA transcripts as the source. The HTBI primer set served for first-round RT-PCR of the TCR CDR3. TCRdb fed the multiplex PCR reads into MiXCR, producing one record per CDR3 protein. Here the sample spans some 760,000 distinct CDR3 sequences, 11% to 15% being singletons. Material: blood. The rearrangement links TRBV7-2 to TRBJ1-2, with TRBD1 matching over 7 bases. The TCR sequence derives from a woman younger than 30 with Graves' hyperthyroidism. The CDR3 region has the DNA TGTGCCAGCAGCTTAGGTGGGGGACAGAAAATCGACTACACCTTC. It is translated as CASSLGGGQKIDYTF.